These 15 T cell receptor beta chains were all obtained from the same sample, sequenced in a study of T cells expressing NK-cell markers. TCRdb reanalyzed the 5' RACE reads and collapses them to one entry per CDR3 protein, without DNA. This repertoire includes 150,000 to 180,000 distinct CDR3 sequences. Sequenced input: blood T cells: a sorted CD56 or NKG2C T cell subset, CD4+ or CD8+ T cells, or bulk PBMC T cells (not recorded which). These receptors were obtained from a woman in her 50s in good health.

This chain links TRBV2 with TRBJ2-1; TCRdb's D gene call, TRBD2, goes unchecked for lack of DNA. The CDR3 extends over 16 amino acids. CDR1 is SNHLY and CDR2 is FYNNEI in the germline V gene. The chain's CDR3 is CASSETSGEPNNEQFF.

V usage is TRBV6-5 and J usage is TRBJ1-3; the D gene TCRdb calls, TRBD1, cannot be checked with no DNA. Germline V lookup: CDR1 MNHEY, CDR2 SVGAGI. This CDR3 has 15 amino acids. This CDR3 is CASTPDGNSGNTIYF.

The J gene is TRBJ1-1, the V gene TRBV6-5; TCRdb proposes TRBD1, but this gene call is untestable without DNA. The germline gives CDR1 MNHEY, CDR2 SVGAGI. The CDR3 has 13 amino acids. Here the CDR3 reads CASSFRENTEAFF.

The CDR3 spells CASSWRGRYSEQFF. This rearrangement joins TRBV28 to TRBJ2-1; TCRdb's D call, TRBD2, is unchecked because there is no DNA. The CDR3 length is 14 residues. Germline CDR1 and CDR2: MDHEN and SYDVKM.

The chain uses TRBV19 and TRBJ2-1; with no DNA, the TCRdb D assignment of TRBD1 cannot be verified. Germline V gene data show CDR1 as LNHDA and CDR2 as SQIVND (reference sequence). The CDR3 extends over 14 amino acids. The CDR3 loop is CASSMERGINEQFF.

The CDR3 sequence: CASSHPRDTDTQYF. The chain recombines TRBV13 with TRBJ2-3; lacking DNA, the TRBD1 call made by TCRdb goes unchecked. Germline assignment: CDR1 PRHDT and CDR2 FYEKMQ (reference sequence). CDR3 length: 14 residues.

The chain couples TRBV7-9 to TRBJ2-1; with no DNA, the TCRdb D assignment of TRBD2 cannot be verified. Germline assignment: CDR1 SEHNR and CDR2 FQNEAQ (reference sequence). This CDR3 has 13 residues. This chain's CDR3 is CASNKREFDEQFF.

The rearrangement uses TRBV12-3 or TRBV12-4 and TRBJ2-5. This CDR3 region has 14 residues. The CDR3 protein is CASSSQFFQETQYF.

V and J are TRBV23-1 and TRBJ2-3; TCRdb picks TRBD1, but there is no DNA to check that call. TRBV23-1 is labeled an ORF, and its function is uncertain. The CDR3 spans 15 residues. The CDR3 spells CASSQKTRGTDTQYF.

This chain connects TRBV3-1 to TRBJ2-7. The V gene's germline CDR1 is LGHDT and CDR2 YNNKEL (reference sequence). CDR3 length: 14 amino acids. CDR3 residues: CASSQFGDSYEQYF.

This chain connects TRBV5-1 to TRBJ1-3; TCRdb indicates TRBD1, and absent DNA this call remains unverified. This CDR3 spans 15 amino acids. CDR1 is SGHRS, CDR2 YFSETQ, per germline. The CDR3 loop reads CASSGGRSSGNTIYF. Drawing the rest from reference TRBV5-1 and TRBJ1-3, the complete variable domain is KAGVTQTPRYLIKTRGQQVTLSCSPISGHRSVSWYQQTPGQGLQFLFEYFSETQRNKGNFPGRFSGRQFSNSRSEMNVSTLELGDSALYLCASSGGRSSGNTIYFGEGSWLTVV.

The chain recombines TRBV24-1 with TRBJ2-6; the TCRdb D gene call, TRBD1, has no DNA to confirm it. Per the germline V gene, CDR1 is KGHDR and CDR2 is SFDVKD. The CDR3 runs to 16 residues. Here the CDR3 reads CATSELTGPGANVLTF.

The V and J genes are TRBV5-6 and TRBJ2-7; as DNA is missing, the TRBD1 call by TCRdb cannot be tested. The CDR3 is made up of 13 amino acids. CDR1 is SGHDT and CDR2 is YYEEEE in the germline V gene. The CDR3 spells CASSEQGALEQYF. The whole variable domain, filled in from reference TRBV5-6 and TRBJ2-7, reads DAGVTQSPTHLIKTRGQQVTLRCSPKSGHDTVSWYQQALGQGPQFIFQYYEEEERQRGNFPDRFSGHQFPNYSSELNVNALLLGDSALYLCASSEQGALEQYFGPGTRLTVT.

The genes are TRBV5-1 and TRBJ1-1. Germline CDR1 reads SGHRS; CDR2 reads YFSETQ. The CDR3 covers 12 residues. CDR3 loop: CASVGESAEAFF.

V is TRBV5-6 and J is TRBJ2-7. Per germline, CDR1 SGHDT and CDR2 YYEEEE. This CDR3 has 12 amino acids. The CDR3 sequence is CASRPGAGEQYF. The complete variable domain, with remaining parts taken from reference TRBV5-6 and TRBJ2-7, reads DAGVTQSPTHLIKTRGQQVTLRCSPKSGHDTVSWYQQALGQGPQFIFQYYEEEERQRGNFPDRFSGHQFPNYSSELNVNALLLGDSALYLCASRPGAGEQYFGPGTRLTVT.